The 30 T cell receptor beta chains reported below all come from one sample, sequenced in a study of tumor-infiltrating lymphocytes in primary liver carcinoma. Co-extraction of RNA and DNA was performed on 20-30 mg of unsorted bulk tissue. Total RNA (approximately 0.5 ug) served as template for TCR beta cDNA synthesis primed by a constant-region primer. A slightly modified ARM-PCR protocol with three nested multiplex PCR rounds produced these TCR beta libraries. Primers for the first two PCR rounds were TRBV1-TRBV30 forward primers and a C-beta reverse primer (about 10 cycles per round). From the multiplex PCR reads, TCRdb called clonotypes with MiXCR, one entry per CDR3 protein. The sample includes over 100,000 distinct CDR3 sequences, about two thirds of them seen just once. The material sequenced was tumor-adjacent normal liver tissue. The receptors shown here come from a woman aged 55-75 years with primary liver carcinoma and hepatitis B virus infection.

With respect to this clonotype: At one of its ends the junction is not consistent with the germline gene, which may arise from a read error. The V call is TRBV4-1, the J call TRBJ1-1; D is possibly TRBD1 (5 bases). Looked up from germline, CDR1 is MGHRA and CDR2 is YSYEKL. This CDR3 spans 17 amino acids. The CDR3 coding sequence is TGTGCCAGCAGCCAAGATGGGTTATGGGGCATGAACACTGAAGCTTTCTTT. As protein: CASSQDGLWGMNTEAFF.

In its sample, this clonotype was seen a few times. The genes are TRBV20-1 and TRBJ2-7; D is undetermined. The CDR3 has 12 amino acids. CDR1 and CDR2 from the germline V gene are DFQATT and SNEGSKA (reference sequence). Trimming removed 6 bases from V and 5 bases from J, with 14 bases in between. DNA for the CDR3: TGCAGTGCCCCTCGACTGGCTAACGAGCAGTACTTC. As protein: CSAPRLANEQYF.

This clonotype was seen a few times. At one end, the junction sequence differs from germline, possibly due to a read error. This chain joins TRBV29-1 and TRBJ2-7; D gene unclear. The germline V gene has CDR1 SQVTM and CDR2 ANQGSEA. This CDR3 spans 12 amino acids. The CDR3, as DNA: TGCAGCATTAAGGCTAATTCCTACAAGCAGTACTTC. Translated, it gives CSIKANSYKQYF.

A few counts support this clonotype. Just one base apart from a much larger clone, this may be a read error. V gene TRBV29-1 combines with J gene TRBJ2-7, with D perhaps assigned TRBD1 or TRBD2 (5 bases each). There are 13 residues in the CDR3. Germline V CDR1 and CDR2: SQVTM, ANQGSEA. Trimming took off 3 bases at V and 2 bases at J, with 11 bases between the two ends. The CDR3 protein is CSVEVGDAYEQYF. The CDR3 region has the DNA TGCAGCGTTGAGGTTGGGGACGCCTACGAGCAGTACTTC.

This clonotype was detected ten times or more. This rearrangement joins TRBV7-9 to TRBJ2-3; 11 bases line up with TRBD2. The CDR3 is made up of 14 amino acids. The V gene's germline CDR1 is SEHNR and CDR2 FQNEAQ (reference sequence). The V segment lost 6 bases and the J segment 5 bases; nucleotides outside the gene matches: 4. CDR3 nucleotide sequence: TGTGCCAGCAGTCAAGGACTAGCGGGAGATACGCAGTATTTT. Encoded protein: CASSQGLAGDTQYF.

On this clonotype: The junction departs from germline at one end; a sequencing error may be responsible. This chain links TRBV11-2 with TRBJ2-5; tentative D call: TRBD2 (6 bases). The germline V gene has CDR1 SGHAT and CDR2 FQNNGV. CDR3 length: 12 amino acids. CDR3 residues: CVSSLDRETQYF. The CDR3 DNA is TGTGTCAGCAGCTTAGATCGGGAGACCCAATACTTC.

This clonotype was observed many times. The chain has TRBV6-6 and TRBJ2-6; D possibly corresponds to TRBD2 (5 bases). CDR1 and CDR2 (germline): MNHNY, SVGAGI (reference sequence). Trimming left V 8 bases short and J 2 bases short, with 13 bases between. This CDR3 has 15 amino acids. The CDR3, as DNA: TGTGCCAGCTTCATGGAGAGGGCTGGGGCCAACGTCCTGACTTTC. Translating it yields CASFMERAGANVLTF.

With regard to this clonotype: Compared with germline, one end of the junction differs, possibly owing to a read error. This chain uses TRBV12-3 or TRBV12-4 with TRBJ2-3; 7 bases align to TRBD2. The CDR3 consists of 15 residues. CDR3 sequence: CASSLCGRAQDRQYF. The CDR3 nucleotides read TGTGCCAGCAGTTTATGTGGGAGGGCACAGGATAGGCAGTATTTT.

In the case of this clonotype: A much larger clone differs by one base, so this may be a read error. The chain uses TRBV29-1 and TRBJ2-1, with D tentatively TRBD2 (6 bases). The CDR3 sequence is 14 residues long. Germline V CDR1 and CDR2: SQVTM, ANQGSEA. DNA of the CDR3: TGCAGCGTTGAATCGGGGGACTCCTACAATGAGCGGTTCTTC. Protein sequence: CSVESGDSYNERFF.

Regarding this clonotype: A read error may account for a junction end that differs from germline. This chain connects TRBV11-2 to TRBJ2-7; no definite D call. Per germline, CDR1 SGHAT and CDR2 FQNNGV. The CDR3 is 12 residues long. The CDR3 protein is CASSLIGLEQCF. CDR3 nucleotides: TGTGCCAGCAGCTTGATAGGCCTCGAGCAGTGCTTC.

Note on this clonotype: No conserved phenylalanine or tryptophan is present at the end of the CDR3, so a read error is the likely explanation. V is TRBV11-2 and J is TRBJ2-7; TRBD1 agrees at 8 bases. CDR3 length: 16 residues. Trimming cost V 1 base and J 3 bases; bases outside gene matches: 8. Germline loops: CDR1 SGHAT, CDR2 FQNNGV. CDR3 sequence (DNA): TGTGCCAGCAGCTTAGCAGGGGGCCCCTTTGACTACGAGCAGTACTCC. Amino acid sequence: CASSLAGGPFDYEQYS.

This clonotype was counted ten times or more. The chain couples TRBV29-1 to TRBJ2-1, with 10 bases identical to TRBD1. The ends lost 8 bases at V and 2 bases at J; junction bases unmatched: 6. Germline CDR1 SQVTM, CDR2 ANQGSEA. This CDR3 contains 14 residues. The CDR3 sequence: CSLRTGGPYNEQFF. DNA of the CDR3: TGCAGCTTGAGGACAGGGGGACCCTACAATGAGCAGTTCTTC.

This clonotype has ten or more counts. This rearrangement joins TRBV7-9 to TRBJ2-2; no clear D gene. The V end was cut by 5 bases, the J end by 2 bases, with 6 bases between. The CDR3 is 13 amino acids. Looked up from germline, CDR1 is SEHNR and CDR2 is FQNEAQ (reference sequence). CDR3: CASSLGNTGELFF. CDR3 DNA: TGTGCCAGCAGCCTAGGCAACACCGGGGAGCTGTTTTTT.

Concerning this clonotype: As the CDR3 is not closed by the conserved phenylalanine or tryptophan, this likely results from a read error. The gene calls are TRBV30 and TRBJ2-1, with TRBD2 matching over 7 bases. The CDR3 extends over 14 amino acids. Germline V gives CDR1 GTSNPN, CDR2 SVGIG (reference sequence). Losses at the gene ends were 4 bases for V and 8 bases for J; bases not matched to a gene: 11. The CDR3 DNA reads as TGTGCCTGGATCCCTAGCGGAGTAGTAGATGAGCAGTTCTCC. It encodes CAWIPSGVVDEQFS.

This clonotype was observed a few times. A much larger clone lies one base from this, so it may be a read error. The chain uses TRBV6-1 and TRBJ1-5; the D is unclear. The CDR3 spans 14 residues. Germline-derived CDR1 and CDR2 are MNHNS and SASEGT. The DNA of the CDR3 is TGTACCAGCAGCCCCGGACGGACCAATCAGCCCCAGCATTTT. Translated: CTSSPGRTNQPQHF.

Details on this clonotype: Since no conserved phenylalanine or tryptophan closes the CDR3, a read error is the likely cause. CDR3 in DNA: TGTGCCAGCAGCTTGGTACTAGCCCATAATGAGCAGTTCATC. This encodes CASSLVLAHNEQFI. The chain carries TRBV5-4 and TRBJ2-1, with D tentatively TRBD2 (6 bases). V lost 0 bases and J lost 7, with 11 bases in between. CDR1 SGHNT and CDR2 YYREEE come from the germline V gene (reference sequence). CDR3 length equals 14 residues.

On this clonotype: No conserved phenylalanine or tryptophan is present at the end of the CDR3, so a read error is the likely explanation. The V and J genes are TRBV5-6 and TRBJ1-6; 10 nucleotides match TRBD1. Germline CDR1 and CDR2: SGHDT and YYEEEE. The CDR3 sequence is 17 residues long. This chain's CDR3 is CASSSGPRQGAGSPLHI. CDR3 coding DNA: TGCGCCAGCAGCTCCGGCCCCCGACAGGGGGCTGGATCACCCCTCCACATT.

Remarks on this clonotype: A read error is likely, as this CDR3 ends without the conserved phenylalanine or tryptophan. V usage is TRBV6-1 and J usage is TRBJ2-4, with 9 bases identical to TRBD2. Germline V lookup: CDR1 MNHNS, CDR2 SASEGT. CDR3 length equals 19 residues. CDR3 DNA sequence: TGTGCCAACAGTGAAGAGGCAAGCGGGAGGACTAGCGCCAAAAACACTCAGTACGTC. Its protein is CANSEEASGRTSAKNTQYV.

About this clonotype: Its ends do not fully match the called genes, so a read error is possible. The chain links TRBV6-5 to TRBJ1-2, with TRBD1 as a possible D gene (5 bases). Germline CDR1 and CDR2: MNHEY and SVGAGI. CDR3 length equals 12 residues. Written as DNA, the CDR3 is TGTACCAGCAGTTACTCCGGGTGGGGCTATACCTTC. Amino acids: CTSSYSGWGYTF.

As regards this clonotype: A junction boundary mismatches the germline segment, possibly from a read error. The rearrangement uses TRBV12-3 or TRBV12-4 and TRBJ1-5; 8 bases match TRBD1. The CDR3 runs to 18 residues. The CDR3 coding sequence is TGTGGCAGCAGCATAAGGGACAGGAAATCCTATAGCAATCAGCCCCAACATTTT. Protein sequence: CGSSIRDRKSYSNQPQHF.

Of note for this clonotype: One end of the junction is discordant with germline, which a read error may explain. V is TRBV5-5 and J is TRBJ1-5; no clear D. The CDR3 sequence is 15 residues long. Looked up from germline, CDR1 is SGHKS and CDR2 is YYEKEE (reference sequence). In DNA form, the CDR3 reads TGTGCCAGCAGCGAACAGATAAGGGTAGGGCAGCCTCAGCATTTT. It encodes CASSEQIRVGQPQHF.

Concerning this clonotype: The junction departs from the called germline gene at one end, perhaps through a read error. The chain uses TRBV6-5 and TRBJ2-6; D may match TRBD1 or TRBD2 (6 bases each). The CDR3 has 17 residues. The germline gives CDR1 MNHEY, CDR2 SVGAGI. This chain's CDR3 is CASREGEAFPGVNILTF. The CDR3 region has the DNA TGTGCCAGCAGAGAGGGGGAGGCCTTCCCTGGGGTCAACATCCTGACTTTC.

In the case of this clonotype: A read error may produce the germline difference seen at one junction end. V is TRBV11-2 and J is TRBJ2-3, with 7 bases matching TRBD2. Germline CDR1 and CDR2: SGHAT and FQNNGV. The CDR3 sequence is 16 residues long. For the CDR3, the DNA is TGTGCGAGCAGCCGCGGGACTACTCGCGGTATAGATACGCAGTATTTT. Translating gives CASSRGTTRGIDTQYF.

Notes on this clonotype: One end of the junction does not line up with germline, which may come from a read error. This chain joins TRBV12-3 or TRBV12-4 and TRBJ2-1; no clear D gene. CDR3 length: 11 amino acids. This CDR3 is CASGFYLEQFF. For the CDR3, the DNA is TGTGCCAGCGGTTTCTACTTAGAGCAGTTCTTC.

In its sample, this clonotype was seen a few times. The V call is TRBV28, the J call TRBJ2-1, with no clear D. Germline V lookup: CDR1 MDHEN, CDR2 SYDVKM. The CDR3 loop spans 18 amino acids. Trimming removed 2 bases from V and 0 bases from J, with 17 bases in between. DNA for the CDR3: TGTGCCAGCAGTTTACCCCCGGGCTCTGCGAGCTCCTACAATGAGCAGTTCTTC. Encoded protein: CASSLPPGSASSYNEQFF.

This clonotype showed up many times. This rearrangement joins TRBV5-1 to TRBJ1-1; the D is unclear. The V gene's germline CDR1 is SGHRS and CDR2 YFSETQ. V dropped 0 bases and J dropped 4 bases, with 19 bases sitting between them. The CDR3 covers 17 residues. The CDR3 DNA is TGCGCCAGCAGCTTGGATTTGCTCGGGGAATCTGGCACTGAAGCTTTCTTT. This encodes CASSLDLLGESGTEAFF.

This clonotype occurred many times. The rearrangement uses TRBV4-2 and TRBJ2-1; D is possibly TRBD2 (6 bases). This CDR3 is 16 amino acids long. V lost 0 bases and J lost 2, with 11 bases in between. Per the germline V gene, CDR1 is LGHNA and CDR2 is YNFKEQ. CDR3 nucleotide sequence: TGTGCCAGCAGCCAAGATGTGGAGGGAGCCTACAATGAGCAGTTCTTC. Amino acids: CASSQDVEGAYNEQFF.

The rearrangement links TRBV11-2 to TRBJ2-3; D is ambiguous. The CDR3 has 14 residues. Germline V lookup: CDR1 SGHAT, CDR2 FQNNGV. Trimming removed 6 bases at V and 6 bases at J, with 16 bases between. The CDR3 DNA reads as TGTGCCAGCAGACTGAGCAGGAGTGGTGATACGCAGTATTTT. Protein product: CASRLSRSGDTQYF.

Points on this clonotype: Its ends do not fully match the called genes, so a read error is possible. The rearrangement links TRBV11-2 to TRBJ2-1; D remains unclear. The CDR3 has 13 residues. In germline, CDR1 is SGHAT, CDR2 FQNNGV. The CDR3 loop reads CARSLKYGNEHFF. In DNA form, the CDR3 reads TGTGCCAGGAGCTTAAAATATGGCAATGAGCACTTCTTC.

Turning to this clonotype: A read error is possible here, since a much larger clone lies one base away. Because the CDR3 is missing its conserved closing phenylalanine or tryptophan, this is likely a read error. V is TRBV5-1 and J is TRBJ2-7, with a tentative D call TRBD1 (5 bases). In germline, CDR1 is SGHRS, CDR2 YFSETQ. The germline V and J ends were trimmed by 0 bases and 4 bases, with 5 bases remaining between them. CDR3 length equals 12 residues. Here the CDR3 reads CASSLEGYEQYY. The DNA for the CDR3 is TGCGCCAGCAGCTTGGAGGGGTACGAGCAGTACTAC.